This entry lists 8 T cell receptor beta chains sequenced from one sample in a study of blood T cell repertoires in COVID-19. TCRdb's copy holds only in-frame clones and misses some; the assay was immunoSEQ multiplex PCR. The sample has approximately 60,000 clones, roughly 76% seen once. Material: peripheral blood. These receptors came from a man in his fifties with active or convalescent COVID-19.

V usage is TRBV7-2 and J usage is TRBJ2-6; the D gene is possibly TRBD2 (5 bases). Deletions cut 2 bases from V and 6 bases from J, with 11 bases between. Germline values: CDR1 SGHTA, CDR2 FQGNSA. The CDR3 has 15 residues. The CDR3 is CASSLNWGEANVLTF. DNA for the CDR3: TGTGCCAGCAGCTTAAATTGGGGAGAGGCCAACGTCCTGACTTTC.

The rearrangement links TRBV15 to TRBJ1-2, with D maybe TRBD1 (6 bases). V was shortened by 5 bases and J by 8 bases, with 18 bases between the two germline ends. The CDR3 sequence is 14 residues long. CDR1 LNHNV and CDR2 YYDKDF come from the germline V gene (reference sequence). The CDR3 spells CATSPYGGALGYTF. The CDR3 nucleotides are TGTGCCACCAGCCCTTACGGGGGGGCGCTGGGCTACACCTTC.

This clone was seen more than once but under ten times. CDR3: CASSRQGSNEQFF. The DNA for the CDR3 is TGTGCCAGCAGTCGACAGGGCTCGAATGAGCAGTTCTTC. The chain joins TRBV2 to TRBJ2-1, with 7 bases fitting TRBD1. Germline CDR1 SNHLY, CDR2 FYNNEI. V gave up 5 bases and J gave up 7 bases; unmatched junction bases: 5. This CDR3 has 13 amino acids.

V and J are TRBV5-4 and TRBJ2-3; D is possibly TRBD2 (6 bases). CDR3 length: 15 amino acids. The germline V gene encodes CDR1 SGHNT and CDR2 YYREEE (reference sequence). Trimming cost V 0 bases and J 4 bases, with 12 bases left between them. As DNA, the CDR3 is TGTGCCAGCAGCTTGGTAGGAGGGAGTGCAGATACGCAGTATTTT. Amino acids: CASSLVGGSADTQYF.

In its sample, this clone ranks as medium-sized. The rearrangement joins TRBV6-5 to TRBJ1-2; 8 bases map to TRBD1. The germline V gene encodes CDR1 MNHEY and CDR2 SVGAGI. The CDR3 loop spans 16 amino acids. With V trimmed by 0 bases and J by 4 bases, 7 bases remained unmatched. The CDR3 nucleotides read TGTGCCAGCAGTTACTCAAATGATGGGACAGGCTATGGCTACACCTTC. Translated, it gives CASSYSNDGTGYGYTF.

This chain uses TRBV7-3 with TRBJ2-1; 8 bases line up with TRBD2. This CDR3 has 14 amino acids. J gave up 9 bases and V 1 base, and 5 bases lay outside the gene matches. From germline, CDR1 is SGHTA and CDR2 FQGTGA. In DNA, the CDR3 is TGTGCCAGCAGCTTAAGCGGGGGGATGACTGAGCAGTTCTTC. This encodes CASSLSGGMTEQFF.

The chain recombines TRBV10-2 with TRBJ2-5; no clear D gene. This CDR3 spans 16 amino acids. Germline loops: CDR1 WSHSY, CDR2 SAAADI. The V gene lost 3 bases and the J gene lost 2 bases, with 16 bases spanning the gap. The CDR3 loop is CASSDVGWPRQETQYF. For the CDR3, the DNA is TGCGCCAGCAGTGATGTTGGATGGCCCAGGCAAGAGACCCAGTACTTC.

The chain has TRBV15 and TRBJ2-3; D call uncertain. The germline V and J ends were trimmed by 3 bases and 0 bases, with 4 bases remaining between them. This CDR3 has 13 residues. Germline V gene data show CDR1 as LNHNV and CDR2 as YYDKDF (reference sequence). Here the CDR3 DNA reads TGTGCCACCAGCAGGCAGAGCACAGATACGCAGTATTTT. This sequence encodes CATSRQSTDTQYF.